This TCR beta chain comes out of a study of blood T cell repertoires in COVID-19. Study summary: The samples span acute and convalescent COVID-19 from the United States, Italy and Spain.

This clone was found a few times. In the source study's methods: Amplification from reference gene primers served as the basis for estimated nucleated cell counts. This table comes from immunoSEQ multiplex PCR, and its TCRdb copy is limited to in-frame clones, with some not included. From that table come the V and J calls and clone size; the DNA was used to work out D and trimming. Of about 160,000 clones in the sample, about nine tenths were seen once. V trimming: 6 bases; J trimming: 1 base; junction bases outside the gene matches: 4. This CDR3 is built from 13 residues. Germline V CDR1 and CDR2: SQVTM, ANQGSEA.

The source of this sequence is a man in his 60s with active or convalescent COVID-19. V gene TRBV29-1 combines with J gene TRBJ1-1, with 8 nucleotides matching TRBD1. The sequencing sample was made of peripheral blood. The CDR3 DNA sequence: TGCAGCGTAGTCGGACAGGGGAACACTGAAGCTTTCTTT. This translates into CSVVGQGNTEAFF.